Listed below are T cell receptor beta chains from one sample, sequenced in a study of T-cell reconstitution after alpha-beta-depleted transplantation in children. TCRdb ran MiXCR on the PCR reads and lists one entry per CDR3 protein. This sample has around 700,000 distinct CDR3 sequences, with about an eighth found just once. This specimen consisted of PBMCs, obtained before TCRalphabeta/CD19-depleted stem cell transplant. The receptors stem from a girl aged 2-10 years with congenital amegakaryocytic thrombocytopenia, due to receive a stem cell transplant. Each CDR3 is given with its conserved first and last residue. The D gene is left open where the match is weak. A clone size is listed for some rows: how often the clone was seen (once, few, many), or a class if it is expanded.

len	v_gene	abundance	d_gene	j_gene	CDR3aa	CDR3nt
14	TRBV7-9	few	.	TRBJ1-1	CASSLAVPNTEAFF	TGTGCCAGCAGCTTAGCAGTCCCGAACACTGAAGCTTTCTTT
14	TRBV7-6	.	.	TRBJ2-7	CASSLTGQLGEQYF	TGTGCCAGCAGCTTAACAGGGCAATTAGGGGAGCAGTACTTC
13	TRBV18	many	.	TRBJ1-5	CASSPGQDQPQHF	TGTGCCAGCTCACCGGGGCAGGATCAGCCCCAGCATTTT
12	TRBV7-9	many	.	TRBJ2-1	CASSTNHNEQFF	TGTGCCAGCAGCACGAACCACAATGAGCAGTTCTTC
14	TRBV15	.	TRBD1	TRBJ2-3	CATSGGQGSDTQYF	TGTGCCACCAGTGGCGGACAGGGATCAGATACGCAGTATTTT
18	TRBV5-1	many	.	TRBJ1-4	CASSLVIGGFSTNEKLFF	TGCGCCAGCAGCTTGGTGATAGGGGGATTTTCAACTAATGAAAAACTGTTTTTT
13	TRBV20-1	.	.	TRBJ2-1	CSARDWVGNEQFF	TGCAGTGCTAGAGATTGGGTAGGGAATGAGCAGTTCTTC
16	TRBV15	.	TRBD1	TRBJ1-2	CATRRDRGRDNYGYTF	TGTGCCACCAGGAGGGACAGGGGGCGAGATAACTATGGCTACACCTTC
13	TRBV6-6	many	TRBD1	TRBJ2-3	CASRGQGRDTQYF	TGTGCCAGCAGGGGACAGGGGAGGGATACGCAGTATTTT
15	TRBV5-1	once	.	TRBJ2-1	CASSLVSTEYNEQFF	TGCGCCAGCAGCTTGGTCTCCACGGAGTACAATGAGCAGTTCTTC
14	TRBV20-1	.	TRBD2	TRBJ2-1	CSASSSGRFYEQFF	TGCAGTGCTAGCTCTAGCGGGAGGTTCTATGAGCAGTTCTTC
12	TRBV20-1	many	.	TRBJ2-5	CSALDPIETQYF	TGCAGTGCCTTGGACCCGATAGAGACCCAGTACTTC
14	TRBV5-1	.	.	TRBJ2-7	CASSSDRLYYEQYF	TGCGCCAGCAGCTCGGACAGACTATACTACGAGCAGTACTTC
16	TRBV11-2	few	.	TRBJ2-5	CASSSRIGRPGQTQYF	TGTGCCAGCAGCTCCCGTATTGGGAGGCCAGGACAGACCCAGTACTTC
15	TRBV28	few	.	TRBJ2-2	CASSSGTWDTGELFF	TGTGCCAGCAGTTCCGGGACGTGGGACACCGGGGAGCTGTTTTTT
16	TRBV12-3/TRBV12-4	many	.	TRBJ2-7	CASRGGASGSSYEQYF	TGTGCCAGCAGAGGGGGAGCTAGCGGTAGCTCCTACGAGCAGTACTTC
14	TRBV20-1	few	TRBD1	TRBJ2-1	CSAQGVGKYNEQFF	TGCAGTGCCCAGGGGGTAGGGAAATACAATGAGCAGTTCTTC
14	TRBV29-1	.	TRBD2	TRBJ2-1	CSVEGLFAGVEQFF	TGCAGCGTTGAAGGGTTATTCGCGGGAGTGGAGCAGTTCTTC
15	TRBV5-1	many	TRBD2	TRBJ2-3	CASAETSLSRHTQYF	TGCGCCAGCGCAGAGACTAGCCTTTCTCGCCATACGCAGTATTTT
14	TRBV5-1	few	.	TRBJ2-1	CASSPATRDNEQFF	TGCGCCAGCAGCCCGGCGACCCGGGACAATGAGCAGTTCTTC
12	TRBV7-8	many	.	TRBJ2-2	CASSFRVGELFF	TGTGCCAGCAGCTTTAGGGTCGGGGAGCTGTTTTTT
14	TRBV12-3/TRBV12-4	many	.	TRBJ1-1	CASSFITTNTEAFF	TGTGCCAGCAGTTTTATTACAACGAACACTGAAGCTTTCTTT
14	TRBV29-1	many	.	TRBJ2-1	CSVEDLGEHNEQFF	TGCAGCGTTGAAGATCTCGGAGAGCACAATGAGCAGTTCTTC
15	TRBV20-1	few	.	TRBJ2-1	CSARDPASSYNEQFF	TGCAGTGCTAGAGATCCGGCGAGCTCCTACAATGAGCAGTTCTTC
13	TRBV20-1	many	TRBD2	TRBJ2-1	CSATWGGEVEQFF	TGCAGTGCTACATGGGGGGGGGAGGTTGAGCAGTTCTTC
13	TRBV29-1	.	.	TRBJ1-2	CSARDSQNYGYTF	TGCAGCGCCCGGGACTCGCAGAACTATGGCTACACCTTC
15	TRBV20-1	many	.	TRBJ2-1	CSATSPAGSYNEQFF	TGCAGTGCTACGTCACCGGCGGGGTCCTACAATGAGCAGTTCTTC
13	TRBV10-3	.	.	TRBJ2-1	CAINPSLGNEQFF	TGTGCCATCAATCCTAGCCTTGGGAATGAGCAGTTCTTC
15	TRBV28	many	.	TRBJ2-5	CASSLPGLRKETQYF	TGTGCCAGCAGTCTACCGGGACTCCGAAAAGAGACCCAGTACTTC
14	TRBV5-1	.	TRBD1	TRBJ2-7	CASRSGQLFREQYF	TGCGCCAGCAGATCGGGACAGCTTTTCCGAGAGCAGTACTTC
17	TRBV4-2	.	TRBD2	TRBJ2-1	CASSQDAAGAFYNEQFF	TGTGCCAGCAGCCAAGATGCAGCGGGAGCTTTTTATAATGAGCAGTTCTTC
13	TRBV18	.	.	TRBJ1-5	CASSPPQNQPQHF	TGTGCCAGCTCACCACCACAAAATCAGCCCCAGCATTTT
14	TRBV12-3/TRBV12-4	many	.	TRBJ2-5	CASSFRDTQETQYF	TGTGCCAGCAGTTTTAGGGATACCCAAGAGACCCAGTACTTC
17	TRBV4-1	.	TRBD2	TRBJ2-2	CASSHRGVAGVNGELFF	TGCGCCAGCAGCCACCGAGGGGTAGCGGGAGTGAACGGGGAGCTGTTTTTT
14	TRBV5-1	many	TRBD1	TRBJ1-1	CASSVLDRGNEAFF	TGCGCCAGCAGTGTTCTCGACAGGGGTAATGAAGCTTTCTTT
15	TRBV10-3	many	TRBD2	TRBJ2-1	CAIKTGTSGAWEQFF	TGTGCCATCAAAACCGGGACTAGCGGGGCGTGGGAGCAGTTCTTC
14	TRBV5-1	many	TRBD1	TRBJ1-4	CASSYRGTNEKLFF	TGCGCCAGCAGCTACAGGGGAACTAATGAAAAACTGTTTTTT